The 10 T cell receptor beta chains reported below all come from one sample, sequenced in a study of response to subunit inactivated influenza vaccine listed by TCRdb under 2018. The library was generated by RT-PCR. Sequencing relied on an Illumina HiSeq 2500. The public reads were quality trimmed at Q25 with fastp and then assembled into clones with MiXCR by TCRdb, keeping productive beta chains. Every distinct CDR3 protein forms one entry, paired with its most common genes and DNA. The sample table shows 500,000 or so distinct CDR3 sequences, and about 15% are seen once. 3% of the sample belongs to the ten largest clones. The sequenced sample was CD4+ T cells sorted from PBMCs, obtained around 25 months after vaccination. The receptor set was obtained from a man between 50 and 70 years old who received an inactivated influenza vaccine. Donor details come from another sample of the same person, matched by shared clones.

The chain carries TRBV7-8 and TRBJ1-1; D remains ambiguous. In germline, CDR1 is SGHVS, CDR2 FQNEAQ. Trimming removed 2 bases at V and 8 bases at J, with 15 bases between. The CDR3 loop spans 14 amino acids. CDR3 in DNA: TGTGCCAGCAGCTTAAGGACTAAGAAGCGGGAAGCTTTCTTT. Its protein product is CASSLRTKKREAFF.

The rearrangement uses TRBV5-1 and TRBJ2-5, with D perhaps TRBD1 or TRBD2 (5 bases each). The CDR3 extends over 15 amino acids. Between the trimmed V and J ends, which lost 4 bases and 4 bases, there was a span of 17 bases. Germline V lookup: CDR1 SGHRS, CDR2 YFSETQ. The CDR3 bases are TGCGCCAGCAGCCCGGACAAGGGAGTCGGAGAGACCCAGTACTTC. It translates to CASSPDKGVGETQYF.

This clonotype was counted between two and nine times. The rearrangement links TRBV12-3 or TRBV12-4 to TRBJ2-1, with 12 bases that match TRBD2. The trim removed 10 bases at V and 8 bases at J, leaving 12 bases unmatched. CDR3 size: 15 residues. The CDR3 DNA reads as TGTGCCACAGGGACACTAGCGGGGGGTTGGGATGAGCAGTTCTTC. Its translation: CATGTLAGGWDEQFF.

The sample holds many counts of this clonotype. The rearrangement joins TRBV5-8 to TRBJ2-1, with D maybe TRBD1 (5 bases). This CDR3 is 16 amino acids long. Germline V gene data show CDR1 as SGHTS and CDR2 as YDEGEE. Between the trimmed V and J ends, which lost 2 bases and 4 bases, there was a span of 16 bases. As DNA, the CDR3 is TGTGCCAGCAGCTTATCCGGCCAGGGTATTTACAATGAGCAGTTCTTC. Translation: CASSLSGQGIYNEQFF.

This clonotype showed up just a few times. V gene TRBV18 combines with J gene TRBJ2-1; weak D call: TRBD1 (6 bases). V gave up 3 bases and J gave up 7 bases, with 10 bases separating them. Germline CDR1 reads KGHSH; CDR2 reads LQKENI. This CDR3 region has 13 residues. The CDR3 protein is CASSPTGFNEQFF. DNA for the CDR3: TGTGCCAGCTCACCCACAGGGTTTAATGAGCAGTTCTTC.

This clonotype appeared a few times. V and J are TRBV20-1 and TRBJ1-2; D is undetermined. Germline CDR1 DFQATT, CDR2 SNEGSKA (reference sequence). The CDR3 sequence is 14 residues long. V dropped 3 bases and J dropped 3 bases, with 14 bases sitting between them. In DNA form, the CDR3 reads TGCAGTGCTAGTCGTCGTGGCAGGTACTATGGCTACACCTTC. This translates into CSASRRGRYYGYTF.

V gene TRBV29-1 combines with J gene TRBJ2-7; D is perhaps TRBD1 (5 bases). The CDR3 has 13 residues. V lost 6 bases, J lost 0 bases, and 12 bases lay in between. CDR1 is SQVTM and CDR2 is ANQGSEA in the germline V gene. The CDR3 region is CSVIQDSSYEQYF. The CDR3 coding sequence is TGCAGCGTGATACAGGATAGCTCCTACGAGCAGTACTTC.

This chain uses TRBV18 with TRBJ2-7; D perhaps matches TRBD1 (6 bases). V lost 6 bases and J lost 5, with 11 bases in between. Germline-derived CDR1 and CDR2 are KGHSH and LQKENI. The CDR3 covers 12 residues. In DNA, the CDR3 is TGTGCCAGCTCGTCAGGGGTACACGAGCAGTACTTC. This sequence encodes CASSSGVHEQYF.

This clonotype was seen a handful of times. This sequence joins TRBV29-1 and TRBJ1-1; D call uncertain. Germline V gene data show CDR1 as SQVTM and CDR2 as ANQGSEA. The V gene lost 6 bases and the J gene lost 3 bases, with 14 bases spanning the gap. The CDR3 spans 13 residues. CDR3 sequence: CSVGLRGDTEAFF. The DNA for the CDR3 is TGCAGCGTCGGGTTGAGAGGTGACACTGAAGCTTTCTTT.

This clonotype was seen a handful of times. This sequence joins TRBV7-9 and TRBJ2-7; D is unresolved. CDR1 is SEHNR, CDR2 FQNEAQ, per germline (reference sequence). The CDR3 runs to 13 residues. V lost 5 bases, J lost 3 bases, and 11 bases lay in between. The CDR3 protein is CASSPPNYYEQYF. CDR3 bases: TGTGCCAGCAGCCCCCCCAATTACTACGAGCAGTACTTC.